These T cell receptor beta chains were read from a single sample in a study of cytomegalovirus exposure and HLA in healthy donors. Clones were read by immunoSEQ multiplex PCR, and TCRdb kept only the in-frame ones, dropping some. Of about 92,000 clones in the sample, roughly 80% were seen once. Sequences were obtained from PBMCs. Receptors were obtained from a girl under 10 years old in good health and CMV-seropositive. The CDR3 runs from the conserved cysteine through the conserved F or W. Each record gives: J gene, V gene, D gene, CDR3 protein. D genes are given only for firm matches.

>TRBJ2-2|TRBV30|.
CAWSVGRTNTGELFF
>TRBJ1-4|TRBV10-3|TRBD1
CAISNRDRGDEKLFF
>TRBJ1-4|TRBV18|.
CASSPRRAIGEKLFF
>TRBJ2-7|TRBV29-1|.
CSVGDREQYF
>TRBJ2-1|TRBV28|.
CASSYAGTYNEQFF
>TRBJ1-5|TRBV6-6|.
CASSYLGGNQPQHF
>TRBJ2-7|TRBV6-1|TRBD1
CASLRDSYEQYF
>TRBJ2-3|TRBV5-1|TRBD2
CASSLGTSGSTDTQYF
>TRBJ2-1|TRBV25-1|.
CASSEWAGASYNEQFF
>TRBJ2-7|TRBV4-1|.
CASSHLVSGSYEQYF
>TRBJ2-1|TRBV10-3|.
CAISDPRGVVNEQFF
>TRBJ1-1|TRBV5-1|TRBD1
CASSLDRGNTEAFF
>TRBJ1-4|TRBV6-1|.
CASSEKTAGNEKLFF